The next 11 T cell receptor beta chains were all read from a single sample in a study of cytomegalovirus exposure and HLA in healthy donors. The PCR made use of 60 Vbeta and 13 Jbeta primers. Produced via immunoSEQ multiplex PCR; TCRdb's table is partial and in-frame only. Of under 95,000 clones in the sample, 6% to 9% are singletons; the top ten hold about 2.3%. Sequencing was performed on PBMCs. The receptors were sampled from a man aged 50 to 59 in good health and CMV-seronegative.

The chain combines TRBV10-3 with TRBJ2-2; TRBD2 is a possible D gene (5 bases). Germline assignment: CDR1 ENHRY and CDR2 SYGVKD. The V and J ends lost 2 bases and 1 base respectively, with 14 bases between them. This CDR3 contains 17 residues. The CDR3 sequence: CAISELGLAQNTGELFF. For the CDR3, the DNA is TGTGCCATCAGTGAGCTAGGGCTAGCTCAGAACACCGGGGAGCTGTTTTTT.

The chain uses TRBV5-5 and TRBJ2-7; D is ambiguous. CDR3 length: 15 residues. V shed 0 bases and J shed 0 bases, with 10 bases lying between them. Germline CDR1 SGHKS, CDR2 YYEKEE (reference sequence). CDR3 DNA: TGTGCCAGCAGCTTGGGAAGCTTGAGCTCCTACGAGCAGTACTTC. Translated: CASSLGSLSSYEQYF.

This clone was seen only a few times. The chain has TRBV7-9 and TRBJ2-2; no clear D gene. This CDR3 is built from 13 residues. V lost 5 bases and J 3 bases, leaving 7 bases between the germline ends. From germline, CDR1 is SEHNR and CDR2 FQNEAQ (reference sequence). DNA of the CDR3: TGTGCCAGCAGCATAAGAGACACCGGGGAGCTGTTTTTT. Translation: CASSIRDTGELFF. Drawing the rest from reference TRBV7-9 and TRBJ2-2, the complete variable domain is DTGVSQNPRHKITKRGQNVTFRCDPISEHNRLYWYRQTLGQGPEFLTYFQNEAQLEKSRLLSDRFSAERPKGSFSTLEIQRTEQGDSAMYLCASSIRDTGELFFGEGSRLTVL.

The rearrangement links TRBV7-6 to TRBJ2-7; TRBD2 matches 8 bases. In germline, CDR1 is SGHVS, CDR2 FNYEAQ. This CDR3 spans 15 amino acids. V was pared by 5 bases and J by 3 bases, with 9 bases of the junction left unmatched. CDR3 DNA sequence: TGTGCCAGCAGCCTAGACGCGGGGGGCGGCTACGAGCAGTACTTC. Its translation: CASSLDAGGGYEQYF.

The CDR3: CAISASREGRTQYF. Written as DNA, the CDR3 is TGTGCCATCAGTGCATCGCGGGAGGGCCGAACGCAGTATTTT. The genes are TRBV10-3 and TRBJ2-3, with TRBD2 matching over 9 bases. Germline CDR1 ENHRY, CDR2 SYGVKD. Trimming took 4 bases from V and 9 from J; bases not matched to a gene: 8. The CDR3 sequence is 14 residues long.

A few counts support this clone. The chain has TRBV11-2 and TRBJ1-5; tentatively, D is TRBD1 (6 bases). The CDR3 loop spans 15 amino acids. CDR1 and CDR2 (germline): SGHAT, FQNNGV. The V end was cut by 7 bases, the J end by 9 bases, with 22 bases between. The CDR3 sequence: CASIPRGPRGGPQHF. CDR3 coding DNA: TGTGCCAGCATCCCTCGGGGACCTCGAGGGGGGCCCCAGCATTTT.

The rearrangement uses TRBV7-6 and TRBJ2-3; D not resolved. V was shortened by 1 base and J by 0 bases, with 8 bases between the two germline ends. Germline assignment: CDR1 SGHVS and CDR2 FNYEAQ. The CDR3 is made up of 15 amino acids. This CDR3 reads CASSLVAFSTDTQYF. The DNA for the CDR3 is TGTGCCAGCAGCTTAGTTGCGTTTAGCACAGATACGCAGTATTTT.

The chain joins TRBV15 to TRBJ2-1; 7 nucleotides agree with TRBD1. Trimming took 11 bases from V and 7 from J; bases not matched to a gene: 17. Per the germline V gene, CDR1 is LNHNV and CDR2 is YYDKDF (reference sequence). The CDR3 has 15 residues. The CDR3 loop reads CASSYLTGMANEQFF. The CDR3 bases are TGTGCCTCAAGCTACTTGACAGGGATGGCTAATGAGCAGTTCTTC.

This chain joins TRBV30 and TRBJ2-7; TRBD1 is a possible D gene (5 bases). V was clipped by 0 bases and J by 2 bases, with 20 bases between them. Germline V gene sequence: CDR1 GTSNPN, CDR2 SVGIG (reference sequence). The CDR3 extends over 17 amino acids. This CDR3 reads CAWSVPGRERYAYEQYF. CDR3 bases: TGTGCCTGGAGTGTACCTGGCAGGGAAAGGTATGCCTACGAGCAGTACTTC.

A few counts support this clone. The chain combines TRBV2 with TRBJ1-3; 8 nucleotides match TRBD1. Germline V CDR1 and CDR2: SNHLY, FYNNEI. CDR3 size: 15 residues. Unmatched junction bases numbered 4, after V lost 6 bases and J lost 0 bases. The CDR3 coding sequence is TGTGCCAGCAGGGACAGGGTCAACTCTGGAAACACCATATATTTT. Translating it yields CASRDRVNSGNTIYF.

The chain uses TRBV6-5 and TRBJ2-7; the match to TRBD2 covers 9 bases. Germline V gene data show CDR1 as MNHEY and CDR2 as SVGAGI. The CDR3 length is 13 residues. J was trimmed by 6 bases and V by 6 bases; bases with no gene match: 6. This CDR3 is CASRGGRALEQYF. The CDR3 DNA sequence: TGTGCCAGCAGGGGCGGGAGGGCCCTCGAGCAGTACTTC.